A single sample gave rise to the 13 T cell receptor beta chains below, sequenced in a study of blood T cells in healthy people across ages. Together with a sample-barcoded 5' primer, a J-beta primer mix was included in a second PCR lasting about 6 to 11 cycles. TCRdb reanalysed the 5' RACE reads using MiXCR and keeps one entry per CDR3 protein. The data contain about 1.1 million distinct CDR3 sequences, 35% to 40% of them singletons. Sequencing input: blood. The receptors were sampled from a young man in good health.

This clonotype is a singleton in its sample. The chain recombines TRBV12-3 or TRBV12-4 with TRBJ1-2; D may be TRBD1 (5 bases). There are 14 residues in the CDR3. Trimming took off 3 bases at V and 6 bases at J, with 14 bases between the two ends. CDR3 protein: CASSFCRGPDGYTF. DNA of the CDR3: TGTGCCAGCAGTTTTTGCCGGGGCCCGGATGGCTACACCTTC.

This clonotype was seen ten or more times. V is TRBV5-1 and J is TRBJ1-1; 8 bases map to TRBD1. The CDR3 contains 14 residues. CDR1 and CDR2 from the germline V gene are SGHRS and YFSETQ. Trimming cost V 2 bases and J 1 base; bases outside gene matches: 1. Here the CDR3 reads CASSFDRGNTEAFF. DNA for the CDR3: TGCGCCAGCAGCTTCGACAGGGGGAACACTGAAGCTTTCTTT. Combining the CDR3 with reference TRBV5-1 and TRBJ1-1 gives the whole variable domain KAGVTQTPRYLIKTRGQQVTLSCSPISGHRSVSWYQQTPGQGLQFLFEYFSETQRNKGNFPGRFSGRQFSNSRSEMNVSTLELGDSALYLCASSFDRGNTEAFFGQGTRLTVV.

To note about this clonotype: A much larger clone differs by one base, so this may be a read error. The V gene is TRBV7-2, the J gene TRBJ2-3, with TRBD1 matching over 8 bases. The CDR3 consists of 16 residues. J lost 2 bases, V lost 0 bases, and 4 bases had no gene match. The germline V gene encodes CDR1 SGHTA and CDR2 FQGNSA. DNA of the CDR3: TGTACCAGCAGCTTAGCGGGGACAGGACTCACAGATACGCAGTATTTT. It specifies CTSSLAGTGLTDTQYF.

This clonotype turned up a few times. The chain uses TRBV20-1 and TRBJ2-1; D remains ambiguous. Germline loops: CDR1 DFQATT, CDR2 SNEGSKA (reference sequence). The CDR3 is 18 amino acids. Trimming stripped 3 bases from V and 0 bases from J, with 21 bases between. The CDR3 reads CSASRSTVRIYSYNEQFF. The CDR3, as DNA: TGCAGTGCTAGCAGATCTACAGTACGAATCTACTCCTACAATGAGCAGTTCTTC.

This rearrangement joins TRBV18 to TRBJ2-3; no firm D call. With 1 base removed from V and 0 bases from J, the gap between germline ends came to 14 bases. This CDR3 comprises 17 residues. In germline, CDR1 is KGHSH, CDR2 LQKENI. The CDR3 loop reads CASSPLAFGPSTDTQYF. The CDR3 coding sequence is TGTGCCAGCTCACCACTTGCGTTCGGACCTAGCACAGATACGCAGTATTTT.

This clonotype was seen only a few times. The chain carries TRBV12-3 or TRBV12-4 and TRBJ1-2, with 8 bases lining up with TRBD1. The V segment lost 4 bases and the J segment 5 bases; nucleotides outside the gene matches: 3. The CDR3 contains 13 residues. The CDR3 spells CASSYQGAYGYTF. DNA for the CDR3: TGTGCCAGCAGTTATCAGGGGGCGTATGGCTACACCTTC.

The chain couples TRBV2 to TRBJ1-4, with 8 bases aligning to TRBD1. There are 11 residues in the CDR3. V lost 7 bases and J lost 12; bases outside the gene matches: 4. Germline V gives CDR1 SNHLY, CDR2 FYNNEI. The CDR3 loop reads CASTQTGELFF. CDR3 sequence (DNA): TGTGCCAGCACGCAGACAGGGGAACTGTTTTTT. Combining the CDR3 with reference TRBV2 and TRBJ1-4 gives the whole variable domain EPEVTQTPSHQVTQMGQEVILRCVPISNHLYFYWYRQILGQKVEFLVSFYNNEISEKSEIFDDQFSVERPDGSNFTLKIRSTKLEDSAMYFCASTQTGELFFGSGTQLSVL.

This clonotype has at least ten counts. The gene calls are TRBV20-1 and TRBJ2-5, with no clear D. V lost 4 bases, J lost 2 bases, and 11 bases lay in between. CDR1 and CDR2 from the germline V gene are DFQATT and SNEGSKA (reference sequence). The CDR3 spans 13 residues. The CDR3 nucleotides read TGCAGTGCTATAACCGGGCCACAAGAGACCCAGTACTTC. This encodes CSAITGPQETQYF.

Notes on this clonotype: A clone one base away is much larger, so this may be a read error. The rearrangement uses TRBV29-1 and TRBJ2-1; no clear D. Germline lookup yields CDR1 SQVTM and CDR2 ANQGSEA. Deletions cut 5 bases from V and 9 bases from J, with 20 bases between. The CDR3 has 14 amino acids. The CDR3 reads CSVKVGGGLSEQFF. In DNA, the CDR3 is TGCAGCGTTAAGGTGGGCGGTGGGTTAAGTGAGCAGTTCTTC.

With respect to this clonotype: The conserved closing phenylalanine or tryptophan is absent in this CDR3, likely reflecting a read error. The chain recombines TRBV25-1 with TRBJ2-7, with 7 bases that match TRBD1. The CDR3 is made up of 15 amino acids. V trimming: 4 bases; J trimming: 5 bases; junction bases outside the gene matches: 11. The V gene's germline CDR1 is MGHDK and CDR2 SYGVNS. The CDR3 region is CASSGYRGLKDEQYL. CDR3 bases: TGTGCCAGCAGTGGCTACAGGGGATTGAAAGACGAGCAGTACCTC.

This clonotype turned up a few times. The rearrangement uses TRBV20-1 and TRBJ2-1; 8 nucleotides line up with TRBD2. Germline values: CDR1 DFQATT, CDR2 SNEGSKA (reference sequence). Losses at the gene ends were 5 bases for V and 5 bases for J; bases not matched to a gene: 11. This CDR3 has 15 residues. This CDR3 is CSAQAGLAGDNEQFF. CDR3 nucleotide sequence: TGCAGTGCTCAAGCCGGACTAGCTGGGGACAATGAGCAGTTCTTC.

This clonotype was observed a few times. The chain employs TRBV20-1 and TRBJ1-1, with D unclear. Looked up from germline, CDR1 is DFQATT and CDR2 is SNEGSKA (reference sequence). The ends were cut back, 3 bases at V and 0 bases at J, with 8 bases in the middle. This CDR3 comprises 13 residues. CDR3 residues: CSAREMLNTEAFF. The DNA of the CDR3 is TGCAGTGCTAGGGAGATGCTGAACACTGAAGCTTTCTTT.

This rearrangement joins TRBV29-1 to TRBJ2-3; 7 bases line up with TRBD1. Germline trimming cut 3 bases from V and 0 bases from J; bases unmatched to any gene: 15. Germline V lookup: CDR1 SQVTM, CDR2 ANQGSEA. The length of the CDR3 is 18 residues. The CDR3 region is CSVDPPVARGKSTDTQYF. Written as DNA, the CDR3 is TGCAGCGTTGATCCCCCGGTCGCCAGGGGGAAAAGCACAGATACGCAGTATTTT.